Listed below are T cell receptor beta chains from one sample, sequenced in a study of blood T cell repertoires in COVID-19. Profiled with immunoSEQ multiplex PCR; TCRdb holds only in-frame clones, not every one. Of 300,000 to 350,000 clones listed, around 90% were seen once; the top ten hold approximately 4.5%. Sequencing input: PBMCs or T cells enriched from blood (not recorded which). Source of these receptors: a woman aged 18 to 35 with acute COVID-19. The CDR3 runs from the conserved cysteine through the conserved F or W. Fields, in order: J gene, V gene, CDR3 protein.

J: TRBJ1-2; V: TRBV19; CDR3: CASRYSGTYGYTF
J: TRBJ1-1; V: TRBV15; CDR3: CATSRKQGSLNTEAFF
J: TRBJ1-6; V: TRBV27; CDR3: CASSGFLSSYNSPLHF
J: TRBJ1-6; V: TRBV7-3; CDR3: CASSLTRSRDSPLHF
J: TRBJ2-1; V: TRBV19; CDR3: CASSFGQGNEQFF
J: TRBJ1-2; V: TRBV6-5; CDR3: CASSSLYPTGGGYTF
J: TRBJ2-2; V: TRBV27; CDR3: CASTSSEAGELFF
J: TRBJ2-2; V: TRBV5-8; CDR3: CASSSIAGGPSGELFF
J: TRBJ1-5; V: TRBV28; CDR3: CASSTDSQPQHF
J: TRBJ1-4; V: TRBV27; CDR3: CASSSPGQGPLSEKLFF
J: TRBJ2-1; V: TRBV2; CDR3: CASSERLAGGYEQFF
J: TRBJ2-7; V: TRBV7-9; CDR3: CASSLKGTSSYEQYF
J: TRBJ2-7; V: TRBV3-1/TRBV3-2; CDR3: CASSQSFRNSYEQYF
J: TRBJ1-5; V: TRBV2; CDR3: CASSEVEGNQPQHF
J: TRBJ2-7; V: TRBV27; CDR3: CASSLIGTGAYEQYF
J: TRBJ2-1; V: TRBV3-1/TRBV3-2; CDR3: CASSQDTGSNEQFF
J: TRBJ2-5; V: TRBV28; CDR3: CASSLIPFDGAETQYF
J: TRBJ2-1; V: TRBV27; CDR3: CASSSRTSGSTYNEQFF
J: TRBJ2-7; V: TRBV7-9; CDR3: CASSSRKGEAYEQYF
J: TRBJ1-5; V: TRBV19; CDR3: CASSIKYSNQPQHF
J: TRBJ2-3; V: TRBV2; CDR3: CASSDPSGSGSDTDTQYF
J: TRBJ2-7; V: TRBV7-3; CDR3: CASSTAGTGGYEQYF
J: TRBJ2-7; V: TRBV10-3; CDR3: CAISERQGSDDEQYF
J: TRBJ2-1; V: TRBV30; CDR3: CAWSPKSGGTYNEQFF
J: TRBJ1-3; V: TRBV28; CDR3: CASPDSSGNTIYF
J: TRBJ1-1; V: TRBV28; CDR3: CASSYEGGTEAFF
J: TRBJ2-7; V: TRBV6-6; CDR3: CASSPQVDEQYF
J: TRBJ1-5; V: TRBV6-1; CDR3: CASRYTGVSQPQHF
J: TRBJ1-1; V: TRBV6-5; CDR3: CASRRDKPHLTEAFF
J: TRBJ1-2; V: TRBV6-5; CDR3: CASSYSNGRQGYTF
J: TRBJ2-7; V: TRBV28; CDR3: CASSSILGSDRVNWEQYF
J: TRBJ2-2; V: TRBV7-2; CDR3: CASSLDRVSGELFF
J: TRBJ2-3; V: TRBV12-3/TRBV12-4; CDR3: CASSPEGDTQYF
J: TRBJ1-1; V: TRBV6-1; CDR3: CASSTDRVNTEAFF
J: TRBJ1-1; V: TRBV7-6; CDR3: CASSSQEEGTEAFF
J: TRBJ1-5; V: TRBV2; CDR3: CASSPQFNQPQHF
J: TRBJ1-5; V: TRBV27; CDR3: CASSPGQGGYQPQHF
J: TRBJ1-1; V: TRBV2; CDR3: CASSAQGQGDTEAFF
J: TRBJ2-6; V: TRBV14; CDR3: CASSPQGPLAGANVLTF
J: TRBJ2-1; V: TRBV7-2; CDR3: CASSTSGNNEQFF
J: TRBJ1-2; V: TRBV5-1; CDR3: CASSSGTGTTRGGYTF
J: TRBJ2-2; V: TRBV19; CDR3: CASSILLTANTGELFF
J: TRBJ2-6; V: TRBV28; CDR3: CASRPQGQIRTRANVLTF